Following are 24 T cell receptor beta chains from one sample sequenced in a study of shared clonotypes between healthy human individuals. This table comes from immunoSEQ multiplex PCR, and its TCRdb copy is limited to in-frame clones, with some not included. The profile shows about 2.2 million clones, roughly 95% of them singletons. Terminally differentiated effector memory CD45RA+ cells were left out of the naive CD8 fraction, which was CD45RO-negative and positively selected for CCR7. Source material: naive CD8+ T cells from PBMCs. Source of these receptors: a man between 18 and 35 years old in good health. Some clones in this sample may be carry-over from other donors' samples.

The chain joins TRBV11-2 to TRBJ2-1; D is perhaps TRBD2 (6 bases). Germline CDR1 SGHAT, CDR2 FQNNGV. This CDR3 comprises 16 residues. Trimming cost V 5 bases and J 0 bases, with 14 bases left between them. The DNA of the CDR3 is TGTGCCAGCAGCGCGGGGTGGGTCCACTCCTACAATGAGCAGTTCTTC. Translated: CASSAGWVHSYNEQFF. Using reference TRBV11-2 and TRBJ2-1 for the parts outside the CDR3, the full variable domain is EAGVAQSPRYKIIEKRQSVAFWCNPISGHATLYWYQQILGQGPKLLIQFQNNGVVDDSQLPKDRFSAERLKGVDSTLKIQPAKLEDSAVYLCASSAGWVHSYNEQFFGPGTRLTVL.

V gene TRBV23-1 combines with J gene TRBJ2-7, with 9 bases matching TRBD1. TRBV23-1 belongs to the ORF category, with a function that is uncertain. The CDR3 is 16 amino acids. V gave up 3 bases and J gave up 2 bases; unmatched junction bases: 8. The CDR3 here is CASSHKQGAGTYEQYF. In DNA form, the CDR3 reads TGCGCCAGCAGTCACAAACAGGGGGCAGGAACCTACGAGCAGTACTTC.

The CDR3 DNA follows: TGCGCCAGCAGCCAAGAGCCGTGGCGAGCAACTAATGAAAAACTGTTTTTT. It yields the protein CASSQEPWRATNEKLFF. The chain uses TRBV4-1 and TRBJ1-4; D gene uncertain. This CDR3 region has 17 residues. The V end lost 0 bases, the J end lost 0 bases, and 11 bases lay between the germline ends. Germline V gives CDR1 MGHRA, CDR2 YSYEKL.

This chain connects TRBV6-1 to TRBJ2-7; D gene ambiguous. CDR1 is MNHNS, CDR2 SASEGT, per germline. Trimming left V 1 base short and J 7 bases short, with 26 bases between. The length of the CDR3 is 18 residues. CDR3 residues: CASSEDSTLMPHTREQYF. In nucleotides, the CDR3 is TGTGCCAGCAGTGAAGACAGCACCCTGATGCCCCATACTCGGGAGCAGTACTTC.

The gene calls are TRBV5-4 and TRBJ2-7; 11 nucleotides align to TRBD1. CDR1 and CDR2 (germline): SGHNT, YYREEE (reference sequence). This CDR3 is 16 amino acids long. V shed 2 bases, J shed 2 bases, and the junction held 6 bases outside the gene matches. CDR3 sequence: CASSFLLGQGAYEQYF. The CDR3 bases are TGTGCCAGCAGCTTCCTTCTGGGACAGGGGGCCTACGAGCAGTACTTC.

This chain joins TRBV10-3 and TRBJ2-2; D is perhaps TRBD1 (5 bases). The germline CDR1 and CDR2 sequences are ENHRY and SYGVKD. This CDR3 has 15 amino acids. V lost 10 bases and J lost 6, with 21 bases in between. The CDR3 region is CASRVGSLPPGELFF. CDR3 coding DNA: TGTGCCAGCAGGGTTGGCTCCCTCCCACCCGGGGAGCTGTTTTTT.

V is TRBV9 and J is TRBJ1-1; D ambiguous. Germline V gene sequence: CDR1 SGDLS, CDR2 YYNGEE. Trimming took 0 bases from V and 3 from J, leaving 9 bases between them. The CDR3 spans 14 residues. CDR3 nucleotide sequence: TGTGCCAGCAGCGTAGGGAGCCGCGACACTGAAGCTTTCTTT. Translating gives CASSVGSRDTEAFF.

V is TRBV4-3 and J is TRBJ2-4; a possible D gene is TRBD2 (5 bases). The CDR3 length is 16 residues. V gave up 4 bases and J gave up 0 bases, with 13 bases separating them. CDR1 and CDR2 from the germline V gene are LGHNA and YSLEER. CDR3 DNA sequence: TGCGCCAGCAGCCCAGGACTGACTCTAGCCAAAAACATTCAGTACTTC. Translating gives CASSPGLTLAKNIQYF.

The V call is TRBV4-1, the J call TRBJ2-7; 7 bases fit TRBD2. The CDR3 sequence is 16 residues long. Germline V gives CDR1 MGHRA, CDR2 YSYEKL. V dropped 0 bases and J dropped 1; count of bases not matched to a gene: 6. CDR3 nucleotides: TGCGCCAGCAGCCAAGATTATGCGGGAGCATCCTACGAGCAGTACTTC. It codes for CASSQDYAGASYEQYF.

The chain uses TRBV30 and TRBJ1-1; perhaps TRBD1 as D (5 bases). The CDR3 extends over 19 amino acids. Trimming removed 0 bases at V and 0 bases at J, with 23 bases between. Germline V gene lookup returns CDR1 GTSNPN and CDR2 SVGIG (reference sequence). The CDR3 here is CAWSVYVIAGQGMNTEAFF. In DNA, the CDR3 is TGTGCCTGGAGTGTATATGTAATCGCAGGGCAAGGTATGAACACTGAAGCTTTCTTT.

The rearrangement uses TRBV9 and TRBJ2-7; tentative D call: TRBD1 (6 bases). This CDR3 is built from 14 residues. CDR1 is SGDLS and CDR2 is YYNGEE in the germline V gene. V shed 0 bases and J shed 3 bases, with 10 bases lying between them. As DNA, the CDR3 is TGTGCCAGCAGCGTAGGGGGGCAGAACTACGAGCAGTACTTC. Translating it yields CASSVGGQNYEQYF.

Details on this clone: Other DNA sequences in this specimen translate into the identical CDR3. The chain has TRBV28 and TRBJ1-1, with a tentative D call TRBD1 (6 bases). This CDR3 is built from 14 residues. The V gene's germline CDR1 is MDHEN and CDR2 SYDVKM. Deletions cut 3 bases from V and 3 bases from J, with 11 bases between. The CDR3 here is CASSFRGRDTEAFF. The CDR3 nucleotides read TGTGCCAGCAGTTTCCGGGGGCGGGACACTGAAGCTTTCTTT.

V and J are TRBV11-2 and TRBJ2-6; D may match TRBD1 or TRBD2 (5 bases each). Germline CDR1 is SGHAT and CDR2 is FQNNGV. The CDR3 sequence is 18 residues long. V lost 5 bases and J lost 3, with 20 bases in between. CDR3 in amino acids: CASSPRDLANRGANVLTF. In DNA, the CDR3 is TGTGCCAGCAGCCCCAGGGACCTCGCAAACCGTGGGGCCAACGTCCTGACTTTC.

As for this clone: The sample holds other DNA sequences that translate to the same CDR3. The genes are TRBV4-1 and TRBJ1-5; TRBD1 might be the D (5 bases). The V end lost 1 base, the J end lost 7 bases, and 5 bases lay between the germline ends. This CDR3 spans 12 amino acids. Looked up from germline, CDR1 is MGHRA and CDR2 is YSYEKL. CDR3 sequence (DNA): TGCGCCAGCAGCCAAGGGGGGCAGCCCCAGCATTTT. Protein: CASSQGGQPQHF.

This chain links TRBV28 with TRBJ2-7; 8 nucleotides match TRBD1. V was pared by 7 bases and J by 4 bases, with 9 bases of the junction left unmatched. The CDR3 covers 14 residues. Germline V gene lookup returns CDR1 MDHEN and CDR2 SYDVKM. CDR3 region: CASTRQWDRYEQYF. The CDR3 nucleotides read TGTGCCAGCACCCGGCAATGGGACAGGTACGAGCAGTACTTC.

The chain's CDR3 is CASSSFGQQNTEAFF. The CDR3, as DNA: TGCGCCAGCAGCTCCTTTGGACAGCAGAACACTGAAGCTTTCTTT. J is TRBJ1-1 and V is TRBV5-1, with D maybe TRBD1 (6 bases). Trimming took off 3 bases at V and 1 base at J, with 13 bases between the two ends. Germline loops: CDR1 SGHRS, CDR2 YFSETQ. The CDR3 is 15 amino acids. The full variable domain, rest sourced from reference TRBV5-1 and TRBJ1-1, is KAGVTQTPRYLIKTRGQQVTLSCSPISGHRSVSWYQQTPGQGLQFLFEYFSETQRNKGNFPGRFSGRQFSNSRSEMNVSTLELGDSALYLCASSSFGQQNTEAFFGQGTRLTVV.

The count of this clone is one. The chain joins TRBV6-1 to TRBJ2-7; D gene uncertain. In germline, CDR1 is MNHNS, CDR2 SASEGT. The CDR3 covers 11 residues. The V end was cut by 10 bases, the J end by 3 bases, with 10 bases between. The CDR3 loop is CATFWGYEQYF. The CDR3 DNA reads TGTGCCACCTTTTGGGGCTACGAGCAGTACTTC.

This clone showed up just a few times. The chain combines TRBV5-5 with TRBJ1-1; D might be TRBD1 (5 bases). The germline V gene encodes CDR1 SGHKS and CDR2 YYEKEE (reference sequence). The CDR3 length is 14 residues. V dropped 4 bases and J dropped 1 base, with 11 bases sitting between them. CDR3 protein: CASSPTARNTEAFF. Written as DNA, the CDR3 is TGTGCCAGCAGCCCGACAGCCCGGAACACTGAAGCTTTCTTT.

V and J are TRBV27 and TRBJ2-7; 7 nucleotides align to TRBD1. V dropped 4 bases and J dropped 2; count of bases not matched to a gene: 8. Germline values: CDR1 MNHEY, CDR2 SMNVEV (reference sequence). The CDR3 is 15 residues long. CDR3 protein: CASSSKGAAPYEQYF. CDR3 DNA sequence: TGTGCCAGCAGTTCCAAGGGGGCGGCCCCCTACGAGCAGTACTTC.

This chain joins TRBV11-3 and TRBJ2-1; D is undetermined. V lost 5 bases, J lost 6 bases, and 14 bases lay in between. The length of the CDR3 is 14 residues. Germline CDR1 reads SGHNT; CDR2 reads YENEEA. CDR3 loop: CASSLSGFPNEQFF. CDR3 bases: TGTGCCAGCAGCCTCAGTGGGTTTCCCAATGAGCAGTTCTTC.

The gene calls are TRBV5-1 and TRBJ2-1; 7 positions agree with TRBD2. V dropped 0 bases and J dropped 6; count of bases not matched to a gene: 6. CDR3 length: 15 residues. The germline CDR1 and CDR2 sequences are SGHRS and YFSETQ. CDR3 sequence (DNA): TGCGCCAGCAGCTTGGTGGCTAGCGGAGGCAATGAGCAGTTCTTC. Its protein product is CASSLVASGGNEQFF. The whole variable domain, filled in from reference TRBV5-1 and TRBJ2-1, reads KAGVTQTPRYLIKTRGQQVTLSCSPISGHRSVSWYQQTPGQGLQFLFEYFSETQRNKGNFPGRFSGRQFSNSRSEMNVSTLELGDSALYLCASSLVASGGNEQFFGPGTRLTVL.

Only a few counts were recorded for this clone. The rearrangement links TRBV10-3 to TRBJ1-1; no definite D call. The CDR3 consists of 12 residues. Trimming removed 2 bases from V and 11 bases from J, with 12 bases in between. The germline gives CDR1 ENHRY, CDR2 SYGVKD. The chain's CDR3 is CAISEEGSMAFF. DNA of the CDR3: TGTGCCATCAGTGAGGAGGGATCGATGGCTTTCTTT.

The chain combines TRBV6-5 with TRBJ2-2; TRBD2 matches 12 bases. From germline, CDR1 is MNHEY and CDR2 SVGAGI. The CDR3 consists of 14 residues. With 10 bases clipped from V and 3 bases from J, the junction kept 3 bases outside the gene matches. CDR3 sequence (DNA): TGTGCCACTCGACTAGCGGGGGACACCGGGGAGCTGTTTTTT. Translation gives CATRLAGDTGELFF.

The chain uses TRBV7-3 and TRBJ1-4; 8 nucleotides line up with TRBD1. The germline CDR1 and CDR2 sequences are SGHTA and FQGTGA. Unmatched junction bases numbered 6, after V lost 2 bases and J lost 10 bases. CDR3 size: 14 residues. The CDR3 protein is CASSLGRGRGKLFF. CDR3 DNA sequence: TGTGCCAGCAGCTTAGGCAGGGGGCGAGGAAAACTGTTTTTT.